The 11 T cell receptor beta chains presented below share a single source sample, sequenced in a study of cytomegalovirus exposure and HLA in healthy donors. Assay: immunoSEQ multiplex PCR; the TCRdb copy retains only in-frame clones and omits some. The table shows 150,000 or so clones, with over 80% occurring only once. The sample taken for sequencing was PBMCs. The origin of the receptors is a woman aged 25 to 39 in good health and CMV-seropositive.

V is TRBV5-6 and J is TRBJ2-7; 10 bases are shared with TRBD2. Germline V gene lookup returns CDR1 SGHDT and CDR2 YYEEEE. V lost 0 bases to trimming and J lost 6 bases; unmatched junction nucleotides: 3. CDR3 length: 14 amino acids. As DNA, the CDR3 is TGTGCCAGCAGCTTGGGACTAGCGGGTGGCGAGCAGTACTTC. This translates into CASSLGLAGGEQYF.

The V and J genes are TRBV9 and TRBJ2-2; weak D call: TRBD2 (6 bases). CDR1 and CDR2 from the germline V gene are SGDLS and YYNGEE. Trimming shortened V by 6 bases and J by 4 bases, and 16 bases separated the two germline ends. This CDR3 contains 15 residues. CDR3 sequence: CASNPSGRGTGELFF. The CDR3 DNA is TGTGCCAGCAATCCCTCCGGGAGAGGCACCGGGGAGCTGTTTTTT.

The gene calls are TRBV28 and TRBJ2-3, with D possibly TRBD2 on 5 matching bases. The CDR3 is 13 amino acids. From germline, CDR1 is MDHEN and CDR2 SYDVKM. V lost 3 bases to trimming and J lost 8 bases, with 12 bases between them. CDR3 nucleotide sequence: TGTGCCAGCAGTTTTTCGAGGGTTGGTACGCAGTATTTT. This translates into CASSFSRVGTQYF.

This sequence joins TRBV28 and TRBJ1-4, with D uncertain. The CDR3 runs 15 residues. Germline-derived CDR1 and CDR2 are MDHEN and SYDVKM. The V end lost 2 bases, the J end lost 0 bases, and 7 bases lay between the germline ends. CDR3 nucleotide sequence: TGTGCCAGCAGTTTAACGCAGACAACTAATGAAAAACTGTTTTTT. The encoded protein is CASSLTQTTNEKLFF. Based on the CDR3 plus reference TRBV28 and TRBJ1-4, the full variable domain is DVKVTQSSRYLVKRTGEKVFLECVQDMDHENMFWYRQDPGLGLRLIYFSYDVKMKEKGDIPEGYSVSREKKERFSLILESASTNQTSMYLCASSLTQTTNEKLFFGSGTQLSVL.

The genes are TRBV7-2 and TRBJ2-1; no firm D call. Germline CDR1 and CDR2: SGHTA and FQGNSA. Trimming cost V 5 bases and J 3 bases, with 14 bases left between them. This CDR3 is 15 amino acids long. CDR3 coding DNA: TGTGCCAGCAGCCAAATGGTGGGCAGCTACAATGAGCAGTTCTTC. Translation gives CASSQMVGSYNEQFF.

The V and J genes are TRBV5-6 and TRBJ2-1, with D maybe TRBD1 (6 bases). CDR3 length equals 16 residues. Between the trimmed V and J ends, which lost 1 base and 0 bases, there was a span of 11 bases. The V gene's germline CDR1 is SGHDT and CDR2 YYEEEE. Here the CDR3 reads CASSLRHRVSYNEQFF. The CDR3 coding sequence is TGTGCCAGCAGCTTGAGACACAGGGTCTCCTACAATGAGCAGTTCTTC.

This clone was observed a handful of times. V usage is TRBV21-1 and J usage is TRBJ1-2; TRBD1, the table's D call, lacks a check against the DNA. TRBV21-1 is annotated as a pseudogene. The length of the CDR3 is 13 residues. The DNA of the CDR3 is TGTGCCAGCAGCAAAGGACAAGGTGGTGGCTACACCTTC. Its translation is CASSKGQGGGYTF.

This chain links TRBV9 with TRBJ2-3; D gene uncertain. The CDR3 sequence is 15 residues long. The ends were cut back, 3 bases at V and 1 base at J, with 12 bases in the middle. CDR1 and CDR2 from the germline V gene are SGDLS and YYNGEE. CDR3 in DNA: TGTGCCAGCAGCGGAGGCGTCGGTGGCACAGATACGCAGTATTTT. It is translated as CASSGGVGGTDTQYF.

The chain employs TRBV28 and TRBJ2-3; D is possibly TRBD2 (6 bases). Germline V lookup: CDR1 MDHEN, CDR2 SYDVKM. V lost 7 bases and J 4 bases, leaving 21 bases between the germline ends. There are 16 residues in the CDR3. The CDR3 DNA sequence: TGTGCCAGCACCCCTGTTCTGGGGGGAGTCGCAGATACGCAGTATTTT. Amino acids: CASTPVLGGVADTQYF.

The J gene is TRBJ2-3, the V gene TRBV4-1, with a tentative D call TRBD2 (5 bases). V lost 4 bases to trimming and J lost 0 bases, with 20 bases between them. There are 18 residues in the CDR3. Per germline, CDR1 MGHRA and CDR2 YSYEKL. The CDR3, as DNA: TGCGCCAGCAGCCTCCTGCCCCCCGTAGCGACCAGCACAGATACGCAGTATTTT. This sequence encodes CASSLLPPVATSTDTQYF.

This clone showed up just once. This chain connects TRBV5-1 to TRBJ2-5, with 8 bases lining up with TRBD1. The trim removed 4 bases at V and 6 bases at J, leaving 5 bases unmatched. Germline-derived CDR1 and CDR2 are SGHRS and YFSETQ. The CDR3 is made up of 13 amino acids. CDR3 sequence: CASSVDRAKTQYF. Written as DNA, the CDR3 is TGCGCCAGCAGCGTGGACAGGGCTAAGACCCAGTACTTC. Supplemented by reference TRBV5-1 and TRBJ2-5, the full variable domain reads KAGVTQTPRYLIKTRGQQVTLSCSPISGHRSVSWYQQTPGQGLQFLFEYFSETQRNKGNFPGRFSGRQFSNSRSEMNVSTLELGDSALYLCASSVDRAKTQYFGPGTRLLVL.